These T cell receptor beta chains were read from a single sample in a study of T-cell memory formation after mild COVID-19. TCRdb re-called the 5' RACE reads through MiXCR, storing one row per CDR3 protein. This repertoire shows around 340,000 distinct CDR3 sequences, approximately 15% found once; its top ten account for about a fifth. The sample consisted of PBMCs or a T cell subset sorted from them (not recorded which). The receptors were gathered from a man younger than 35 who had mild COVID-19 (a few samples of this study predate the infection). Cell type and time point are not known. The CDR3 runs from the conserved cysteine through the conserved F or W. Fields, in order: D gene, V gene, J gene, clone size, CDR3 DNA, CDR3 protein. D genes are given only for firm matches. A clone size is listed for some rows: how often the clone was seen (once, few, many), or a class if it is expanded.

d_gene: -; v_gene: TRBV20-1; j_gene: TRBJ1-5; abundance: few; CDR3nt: TGCAGTGCCCGAGGGGCGGACTATAGCAATCAGCCCCAGCATTTT; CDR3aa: CSARGADYSNQPQHF
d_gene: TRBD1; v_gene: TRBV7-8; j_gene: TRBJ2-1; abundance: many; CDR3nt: TGTGCCAGCAGCTTAGCTTTAACAGGGGGCTCCTACAATGAGCAGTTCTTC; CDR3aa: CASSLALTGGSYNEQFF
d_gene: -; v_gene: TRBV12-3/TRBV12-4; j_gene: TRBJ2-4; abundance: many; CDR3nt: TGTGCCAGCACCCCTGGGGTAATACAGTACTTC; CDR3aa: CASTPGVIQYF
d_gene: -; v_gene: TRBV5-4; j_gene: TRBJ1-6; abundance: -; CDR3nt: TGTGCCAGCAGCCGTGGCACAGCTTTCTATAATTCACCCCTCCACTTT; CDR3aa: CASSRGTAFYNSPLHF
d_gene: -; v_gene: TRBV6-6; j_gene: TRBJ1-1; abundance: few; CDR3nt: TGTGCCAGCAGATGGGACGGTCAGAACACTGAAGCTTTCTTT; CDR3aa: CASRWDGQNTEAFF
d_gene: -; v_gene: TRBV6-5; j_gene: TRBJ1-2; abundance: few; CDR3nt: TGTGCCAGCAGTTGGGACAACGAAAACTATGGCTACACCTTC; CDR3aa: CASSWDNENYGYTF
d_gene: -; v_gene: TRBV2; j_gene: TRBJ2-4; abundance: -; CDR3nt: TGTGCCATATCCGCTGACGGGACCAGATACATTCAGTACTTC; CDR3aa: CAISADGTRYIQYF
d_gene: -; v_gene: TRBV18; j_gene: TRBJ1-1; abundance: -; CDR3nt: TGTGCCAGCTCACCAGGGGCCGGGGAGATGAACACTGAAGCTTTCTTT; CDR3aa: CASSPGAGEMNTEAFF
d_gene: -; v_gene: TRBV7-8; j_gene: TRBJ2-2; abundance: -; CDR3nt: TGTGCCAGCAGCCGACCCGACGTCCTGCACGGGGAGCTGTTTTTT; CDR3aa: CASSRPDVLHGELFF
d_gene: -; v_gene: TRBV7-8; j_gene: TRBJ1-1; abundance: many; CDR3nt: TGTGCCAGCAGCTTAGGGGCCAGCGCTACTGAAGCTTTCTTT; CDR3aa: CASSLGASATEAFF
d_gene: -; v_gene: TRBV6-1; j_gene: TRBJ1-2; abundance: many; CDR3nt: TGTGCCAGCAGTGAAGCGCTCGGGGATTCTGGCTACACCTTC; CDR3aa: CASSEALGDSGYTF
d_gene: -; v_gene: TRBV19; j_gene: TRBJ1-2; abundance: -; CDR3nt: TGTGCCAGTAGTCCTCCTGGGACAACCCACACCTTC; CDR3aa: CASSPPGTTHTF
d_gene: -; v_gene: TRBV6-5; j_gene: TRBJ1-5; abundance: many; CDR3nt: TGTGCCAGCAGTTACTCGTTTCCTCCCACAAGCAATCAGCCCCAGCATTTT; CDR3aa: CASSYSFPPTSNQPQHF
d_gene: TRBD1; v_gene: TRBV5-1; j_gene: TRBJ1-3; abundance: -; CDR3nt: TGCGCCAGCAGCTATCGGTGGACAGGCTCTGGAAACACCATATATTTT; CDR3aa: CASSYRWTGSGNTIYF
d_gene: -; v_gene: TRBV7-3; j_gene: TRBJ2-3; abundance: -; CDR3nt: TGTGCCAGCATCCCCGAGGGTAGCTATTTT; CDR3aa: CASIPEGSYF
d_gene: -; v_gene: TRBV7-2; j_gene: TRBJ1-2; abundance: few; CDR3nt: TGTGCCAGCAACCCACAGGGAGGTGAGGGCTACACCTTC; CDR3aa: CASNPQGGEGYTF
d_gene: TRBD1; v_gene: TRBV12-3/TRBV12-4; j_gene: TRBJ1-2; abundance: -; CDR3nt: TGTGCCAGCAGCCTCGGGACAGGGGGCCACTATGGCTACACCTTC; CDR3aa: CASSLGTGGHYGYTF
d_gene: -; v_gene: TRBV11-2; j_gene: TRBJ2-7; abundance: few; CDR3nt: TGTGCCAGCACCTTAGGATGGCAGGACTCCTACGAGCAGTACTTC; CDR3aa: CASTLGWQDSYEQYF
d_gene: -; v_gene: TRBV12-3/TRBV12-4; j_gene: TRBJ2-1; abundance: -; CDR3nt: TGTGCCAACCCTAGCCTGGGTTACAATGAGCAGTTCTTC; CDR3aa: CANPSLGYNEQFF
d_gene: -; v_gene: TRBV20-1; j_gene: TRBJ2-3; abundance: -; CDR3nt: TGCAGTGCGACCCGGACTATCCCGGTCACAGATACGCAGTATTTT; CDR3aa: CSATRTIPVTDTQYF
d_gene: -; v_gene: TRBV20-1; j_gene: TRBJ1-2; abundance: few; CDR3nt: TGCAGTGCTAGAGATCGGGGGCCTGGCTACACCTTC; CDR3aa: CSARDRGPGYTF
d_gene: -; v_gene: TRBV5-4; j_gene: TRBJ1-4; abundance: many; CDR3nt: TGTGCCAGCAGCGACCAGGGGAGGGCTAATGAAAAACTGTTTTTT; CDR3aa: CASSDQGRANEKLFF
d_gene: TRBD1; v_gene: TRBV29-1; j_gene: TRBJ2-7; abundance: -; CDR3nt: TGCAGCGGGGGACAGGGGATTCCCTACGAGCAGTACTTC; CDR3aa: CSGGQGIPYEQYF
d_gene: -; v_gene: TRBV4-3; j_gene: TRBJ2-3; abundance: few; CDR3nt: TGCGCCAGCAGCTCCTCCCTCCTTCGCGATACGCAGTATTTT; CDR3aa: CASSSSLLRDTQYF
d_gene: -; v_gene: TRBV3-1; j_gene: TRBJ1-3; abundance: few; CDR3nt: TGTGCCAGCAGCCTAAAGCGGGAGTACTCTGGAAACACCATATATTTT; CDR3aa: CASSLKREYSGNTIYF
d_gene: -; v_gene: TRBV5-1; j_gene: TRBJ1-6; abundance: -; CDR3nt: TGCGCCAGCAGCTCCGGGGAAAGCTTAGCCCTCCACTTT; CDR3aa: CASSSGESLALHF
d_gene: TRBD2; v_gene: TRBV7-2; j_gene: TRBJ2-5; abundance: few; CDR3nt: TGTGCCAGCAGCTTCGGACTAGCGGGGTGGGAGACCCAGTACTTC; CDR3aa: CASSFGLAGWETQYF
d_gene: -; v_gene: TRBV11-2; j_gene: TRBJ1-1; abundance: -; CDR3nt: TGTGCCAGCAACGAGGAGGTGAACACTGAAGCTTTCTTT; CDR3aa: CASNEEVNTEAFF
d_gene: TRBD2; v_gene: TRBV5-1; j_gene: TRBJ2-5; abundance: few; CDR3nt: TGCGCCAGCAGCTTGGAGGGGACTAGAGAGACCCAGTACTTC; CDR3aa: CASSLEGTRETQYF
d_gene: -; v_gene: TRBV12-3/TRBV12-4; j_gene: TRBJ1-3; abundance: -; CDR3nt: TGTGCCAGCAGTTTAGTGGGCCCGAGGGGCACCATATATTTT; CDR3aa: CASSLVGPRGTIYF
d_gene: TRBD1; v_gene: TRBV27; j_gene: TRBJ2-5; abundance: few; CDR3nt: TGTGCCAGCAGCCCTGACAGGGAAGGGGAGACCCAGTACTTC; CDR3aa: CASSPDREGETQYF
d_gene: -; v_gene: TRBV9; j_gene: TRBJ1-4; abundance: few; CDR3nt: TGTGCCAGCAGCGTCGGGGTCAGGGATGAAAAACTGTTTTTT; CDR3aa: CASSVGVRDEKLFF
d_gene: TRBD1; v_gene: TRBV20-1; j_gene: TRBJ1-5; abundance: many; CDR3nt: TGCAGTGCTAAGGACAGGGAATACCCGCCCCAGCATTTT; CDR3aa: CSAKDREYPPQHF